The 16 T cell receptor beta chains below were found in one sample sequenced in a study of blood T cell repertoires in COVID-19. TCRdb's table, derived via immunoSEQ multiplex PCR, lists solely in-frame clones and lacks some. The data show roughly 200,000 clones, approximately 80% seen once. Sequencing input: peripheral blood. The receptors shown here come from a middle-aged man who had recovered from COVID-19.

This clone has more than one count but fewer than ten. This rearrangement joins TRBV9 to TRBJ2-3, with 8 bases aligning to TRBD2. Germline-derived CDR1 and CDR2 are SGDLS and YYNGEE. The CDR3 has 14 amino acids. Trimming took 4 bases from V and 4 from J; bases not matched to a gene: 5. DNA of the CDR3: TGTGCCAGCAGCTTGAGCGGGAGCCCAGATACGCAGTATTTT. Amino acid sequence: CASSLSGSPDTQYF.

The chain recombines TRBV18 with TRBJ2-1, with D possibly matching TRBD2 (6 bases). Germline V gene lookup returns CDR1 KGHSH and CDR2 LQKENI. V lost 4 bases and J 0 bases, leaving 10 bases between the germline ends. The CDR3 has 15 amino acids. CDR3 sequence reads: CASSQGDSSYNEQFF. The CDR3 nucleotides are TGTGCCAGCTCACAAGGGGACTCCTCCTACAATGAGCAGTTCTTC.

The chain recombines TRBV3-1 (or the pseudogene TRBV3-2) with TRBJ1-1; D not certain. The CDR3 contains 13 residues. CDR1 is LGHDT and CDR2 is YNNKEL in the germline V gene (reference sequence). Trimming left V 6 bases short and J 10 bases short, with 18 bases between. The CDR3 loop is CASSPPGAGLAFF. For the CDR3, the DNA is TGTGCCAGCAGTCCGCCGGGAGCAGGTCTAGCTTTCTTT.

V gene TRBV12-3 or TRBV12-4 combines with J gene TRBJ1-2; D might be TRBD1 (6 bases). The CDR3 runs 11 residues. V was cut by 4 bases and J by 6 bases, with 6 bases left in between. The chain's CDR3 is CASSSGDGYTF. In DNA form, the CDR3 reads TGTGCCAGCAGTTCAGGGGATGGCTACACCTTC.

The chain couples TRBV12-3 or TRBV12-4 to TRBJ2-7, with 7 bases fitting TRBD2. The V segment lost 5 bases and the J segment 6 bases; nucleotides outside the gene matches: 4. The CDR3 sequence is 12 residues long. CDR3 sequence reads: CASSPPGGEQYF. CDR3 coding DNA: TGTGCCAGCAGTCCCCCGGGGGGCGAGCAGTACTTC.

Concerning this clone: The same CDR3 can be traced to other DNA sequences in this sample. V is TRBV28 and J is TRBJ1-5; TRBD1 might be the D (6 bases). CDR1 and CDR2 from the germline V gene are MDHEN and SYDVKM. The CDR3 has 15 amino acids. The germline V and J ends were trimmed by 2 bases and 10 bases, with 18 bases remaining between them. CDR3 nucleotide sequence: TGTGCCAGCAGTTTACCTGTCGGGACACCCTTCCCCCAGCATTTT. Its translation is CASSLPVGTPFPQHF.

The chain carries TRBV15 and TRBJ2-1; 12 bases are a match to TRBD1. The CDR3 runs to 15 residues. In germline, CDR1 is LNHNV, CDR2 YYDKDF (reference sequence). Losses at the gene ends were 3 bases for V and 6 bases for J; bases not matched to a gene: 3. CDR3 region: CATSSWDRGPNEQFF. CDR3 in DNA: TGTGCCACCAGCAGCTGGGACAGGGGGCCCAATGAGCAGTTCTTC.

This chain connects TRBV9 to TRBJ2-1, with 7 nucleotides matching TRBD1. J gave up 5 bases and V 2 bases, and 7 bases lay outside the gene matches. The CDR3 is 15 amino acids. The germline CDR1 and CDR2 sequences are SGDLS and YYNGEE. CDR3 bases: TGTGCCAGCAGCGTTTTCCCAGGGGGAGACAATGAGCAGTTCTTC. This sequence encodes CASSVFPGGDNEQFF.

V usage is TRBV5-5 and J usage is TRBJ2-5; TRBD1 matches at 9 bases. This CDR3 has 15 residues. V shed 3 bases, J shed 6 bases, and the junction held 9 bases outside the gene matches. Germline V gene sequence: CDR1 SGHKS, CDR2 YYEKEE (reference sequence). The CDR3 bases are TGTGCCAGCAGCTACTCAACAGGGGGCGTAAAGACCCAGTACTTC. Translation: CASSYSTGGVKTQYF.

The V call is TRBV7-8, the J call TRBJ2-5; D gene ambiguous. CDR1 is SGHVS, CDR2 FQNEAQ, per germline. V dropped 5 bases and J dropped 3 bases, with 13 bases sitting between them. The CDR3 has 14 residues. DNA of the CDR3: TGTGCCAGCAGCCTCAGACACATTAAAGAGACCCAGTACTTC. Amino acids: CASSLRHIKETQYF. The full variable domain, its missing parts supplied by reference TRBV7-8 and TRBJ2-5, is GAGVSQSPRYKVAKRGQDVALRCDPISGHVSLFWYQQALGQGPEFLTYFQNEAQLDKSGLPSDRFFAERPEGSVSTLKIQRTQQEDSAVYLCASSLRHIKETQYFGPGTRLLVL.

The rearrangement uses TRBV28 and TRBJ2-2; TRBD2 aligns across 9 bases. With V trimmed by 6 bases and J by 0 bases, 8 bases remained unmatched. CDR1 and CDR2 from the germline V gene are MDHEN and SYDVKM. This CDR3 spans 17 amino acids. For the CDR3, the DNA is TGTGCCAGCAGCCCGCTCGCTAGCGGGACGAACACCGGGGAGCTGTTTTTT. Protein product: CASSPLASGTNTGELFF. Together with reference TRBV28 and TRBJ2-2, the CDR3 gives the full variable domain: DVKVTQSSRYLVKRTGEKVFLECVQDMDHENMFWYRQDPGLGLRLIYFSYDVKMKEKGDIPEGYSVSREKKERFSLILESASTNQTSMYLCASSPLASGTNTGELFFGEGSRLTVL.

This rearrangement joins TRBV7-8 to TRBJ2-7; TRBD1 might be the D (6 bases). V dropped 5 bases and J dropped 6 bases, with 17 bases sitting between them. Germline-derived CDR1 and CDR2 are SGHVS and FQNEAQ. The CDR3 totals 14 residues. The CDR3 coding sequence is TGTGCCAGCAGCCTCGTAAAACAGGGCCTCGAGCAGTACTTC. Translating it yields CASSLVKQGLEQYF. The full variable domain, its missing parts supplied by reference TRBV7-8 and TRBJ2-7, is GAGVSQSPRYKVAKRGQDVALRCDPISGHVSLFWYQQALGQGPEFLTYFQNEAQLDKSGLPSDRFFAERPEGSVSTLKIQRTQQEDSAVYLCASSLVKQGLEQYFGPGTRLTVT.

V and J are TRBV6-4 and TRBJ1-6, with TRBD1 identical over 7 bases. V was pared by 5 bases and J by 9 bases, with 16 bases of the junction left unmatched. This CDR3 is 17 amino acids long. From germline, CDR1 is MRHNA and CDR2 SNTAGT. The CDR3 here is CASSFKPPGQRSSPLHF. The CDR3 DNA reads as TGTGCCAGCAGTTTTAAGCCACCGGGACAGAGGAGTTCACCCCTCCACTTT.

This rearrangement joins TRBV19 to TRBJ2-3; D is uncertain. CDR3 length: 14 residues. The ends were cut back, 3 bases at V and 5 bases at J, with 12 bases in the middle. CDR1 is LNHDA, CDR2 SQIVND, per germline (reference sequence). The CDR3 region is CASSMRPPGDTQYF. DNA of the CDR3: TGTGCCAGTAGTATGCGTCCCCCAGGAGATACGCAGTATTTT.

The V gene is TRBV28, the J gene TRBJ1-2; D call uncertain. The CDR3 loop spans 13 amino acids. With 4 bases removed from V and 7 bases from J, the gap between germline ends came to 13 bases. The germline CDR1 and CDR2 sequences are MDHEN and SYDVKM. The CDR3 region has the DNA TGTGCCAGCAGTTCCGATGGTAGTCTTGGCTACACCTTC. Translated: CASSSDGSLGYTF.

The CDR3 nucleotides read TGTGCCACCAGTGACGCGACAGTATCCTACGAGCAGTACTTC. This codes for CATSDATVSYEQYF. The rearrangement uses TRBV24-1 and TRBJ2-7; TRBD1 is a possible D gene (5 bases). V was cut by 4 bases and J by 1 base, with 10 bases left in between. Per the germline V gene, CDR1 is KGHDR and CDR2 is SFDVKD. CDR3 size: 14 residues.